The rows below give T cell receptor beta chains drawn from one sample of a study of vaccination and CD4 T cells after COVID-19. Antigens of these TCRs are unknown. TCRdb redid the calling of the PCR reads with MiXCR, one entry per CDR3 protein. The data contain some 10,000 distinct CDR3 sequences, 32% of them seen just once; the ten biggest clones take up around 14%. Sequenced material: CD4+ T cells from blood, cultured in vitro, taken after SARS-CoV-2 vaccination. The origin of the receptors is a human donor who had recovered from COVID-19. The CDR3 runs from the conserved cysteine through the conserved F or W. D genes are given only for firm matches. Clone size appears in some rows only: once, few, many, or a class for an expanded clone.

size,V,D,J,DNA,CDR3
NA,TRBV28,NA,TRBJ1-1,TGTGCCAGCAGAGCTGATCACCTTGAAGCTTTCTTT,CASRADHLEAFF
NA,TRBV6-1,NA,TRBJ2-7,TGTGCCAGCAGCCCCGAGGTCAACTCCTACGAGCAGTACTTC,CASSPEVNSYEQYF
NA,TRBV9,NA,TRBJ2-2,TGTGCCAGCAGCGTAGTATCGGGGTTTGGGACCGGGGAGCTGTTTTTT,CASSVVSGFGTGELFF
large,TRBV7-2,NA,TRBJ2-7,TGTGCCAGCAGGTTCGGGACCGCTTACGAGCAGTACTTC,CASRFGTAYEQYF
large,TRBV7-2,NA,TRBJ1-2,TGTGCCAGCAGCGAATACCTTAACTATGGCTACACCTTC,CASSEYLNYGYTF
NA,TRBV24-1,TRBD1,TRBJ1-1,TGTGCCACCAGTGAAACAGGGGCGGGTGGTACTGAAGCTTTCTTT,CATSETGAGGTEAFF
NA,TRBV12-3/TRBV12-4,TRBD1,TRBJ1-5,TGTGCCAGCACCGCGCATGGGGACAGGGGGTCCAATCAGCCCCAGCATTTT,CASTAHGDRGSNQPQHF
NA,TRBV7-2,NA,TRBJ1-2,TGTGCCAGCAGCTTAGAAGGGGTTGTCTATGGCTACACCTTC,CASSLEGVVYGYTF
few,TRBV2,NA,TRBJ2-7,TGTGCCACAAAGCGGGACACAGACTCCTACGAGCAGTACTTC,CATKRDTDSYEQYF
NA,TRBV12-3/TRBV12-4,NA,TRBJ1-1,TGTGCCAGCAGTTCGGTGAGGTCGGGCACTGAAGCTTTCTTT,CASSSVRSGTEAFF
NA,TRBV4-1,TRBD1,TRBJ2-7,TGCGCCAGCAGCCATCCAACGGGGACAGGGGGCTACGAGCAGTACTTC,CASSHPTGTGGYEQYF
NA,TRBV19,TRBD1,TRBJ1-1,TGTGCCAGTAGTCTCGGACAGGTCCGGAACACTGAAGCTTTCTTT,CASSLGQVRNTEAFF
NA,TRBV20-1,NA,TRBJ2-5,TGCAGTGCTAGAGATTGGTTAGCGCGTCCCCAAGAGACCCAGTACTTC,CSARDWLARPQETQYF
few,TRBV7-2,TRBD1,TRBJ1-5,TGTGCCAGCACCCGGACAGGGGATAGCAATCAGCCCCAGCATTTT,CASTRTGDSNQPQHF
NA,TRBV28,NA,TRBJ1-5,TGTGCCAGCAGAGATAGCAATCAGCCCCAGCATTTT,CASRDSNQPQHF
NA,TRBV28,TRBD1,TRBJ1-6,TGTGCCAGCAAAGGCCCCAGGGGGCGGAATTCACCCCTCCACTTT,CASKGPRGRNSPLHF
few,TRBV6-1,TRBD2,TRBJ2-7,TGTGCCAGCAGTCAACCGGGACTAGCGGGAAACGAGCAGTACTTC,CASSQPGLAGNEQYF
NA,TRBV18,NA,TRBJ1-5,TGTGCCAGCTCCCGGGGACCGGGAACGAGGATTGAACCCCAGCATTTT,CASSRGPGTRIEPQHF
NA,TRBV4-3,TRBD2,TRBJ2-7,TGCGCCAGCAGCCAAGAATGGTCTCGGGGGGCCTACGAGCAGTACTTC,CASSQEWSRGAYEQYF
NA,TRBV24-1,TRBD2,TRBJ2-1,TGTGCCACCATAGGAGCGGGGAGGGATAGTGAGCAGTTCTTC,CATIGAGRDSEQFF
NA,TRBV6-5,NA,TRBJ1-2,TGTGCCAGCAGTTACTCGATGGGGGGGGCGGTTGGCTACACCTTC,CASSYSMGGAVGYTF
NA,TRBV27,NA,TRBJ1-5,TGTGCCAGCAAAGAATGGACAGTTCAACATCAGCCCCAGCATTTT,CASKEWTVQHQPQHF
NA,TRBV2,NA,TRBJ1-6,TGTGCCAGCAGTCCCGACCGGAATTCACCCCTCCACTTT,CASSPDRNSPLHF
NA,TRBV6-2/TRBV6-3,NA,TRBJ1-2,TGTGCCAGCAGTTACTTTACGATGAGGAGCGGGAGCTCGGGGTCCGGTGGCTACACCTTC,CASSYFTMRSGSSGSGGYTF
NA,TRBV7-6,NA,TRBJ2-5,TGTGCCAGCAGCCCAAACAGGGGGGGTGGGGAGACCCAGTACTTC,CASSPNRGGGETQYF
once,TRBV12-3/TRBV12-4,TRBD2,TRBJ2-3,TGTGCCAGCAGTCAACTAGGACTAGTAGGAGATACGCAGTATTTT,CASSQLGLVGDTQYF
few,TRBV6-1,TRBD1,TRBJ1-6,TGTGCCAGCAGACAACAGGGGCCCCTCCACTTT,CASRQQGPLHF
few,TRBV19,TRBD1,TRBJ1-6,TGTGCCAGTAGTTTAAAAGGGGACAGGGATTCACCCCTCCACTTT,CASSLKGDRDSPLHF
NA,TRBV28,TRBD1,TRBJ1-4,TGTGCCAGCAACACCGGACAGGCAACTAATGAAAAACTGTTTTTT,CASNTGQATNEKLFF